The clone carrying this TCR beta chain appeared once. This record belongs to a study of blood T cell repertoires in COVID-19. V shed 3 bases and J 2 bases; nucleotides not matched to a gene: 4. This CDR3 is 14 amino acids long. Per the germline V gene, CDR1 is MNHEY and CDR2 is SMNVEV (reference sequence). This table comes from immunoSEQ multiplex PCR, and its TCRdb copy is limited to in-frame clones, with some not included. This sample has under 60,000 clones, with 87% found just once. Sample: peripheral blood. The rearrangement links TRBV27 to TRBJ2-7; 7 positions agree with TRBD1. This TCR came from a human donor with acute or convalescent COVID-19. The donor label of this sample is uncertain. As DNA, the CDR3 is TGTGCCAGCAGTTTGGGACAGAGCGCCTACGAGCAGTACTTC. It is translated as CASSLGQSAYEQYF.